A single count supports the clone carrying this T cell receptor (beta chain). Its cognate antigen is unknown. The CDR3 carries no conserved terminal phenylalanine or tryptophan, so it likely arises from a read error. J gave up 1 base and V 2 bases, and 6 bases lay outside the gene matches. The germline gives CDR1 SGHRS, CDR2 YFSETQ. The CDR3 consists of 16 residues. From 400 to 450 ng of RNA, a library with molecular barcoded alpha/delta and beta/gamma adaptors was made. MiXCR, applied by TCRdb to the reads, yields one record per CDR3 protein. The sample lists around 65,000 distinct CDR3 sequences, roughly 19% occurring once. The data are from a study of read filtering for tumor transcriptome and immune sequencing. Study in general: Patients were 17 to 20 male and about 15 female, mean age around 67 years, range about 40 to 85. Study-wide points: This fraction held mixed bone marrow immune cells after CD138-negative sorting. Correlation between methods rose after single-read clonotypes were removed. Even smaller IR-seq throughput identified most shared clonotypes.

This TCR was sampled from a donor aged 40 or older with multiple myeloma. The chain recombines TRBV5-1 with TRBJ2-5; TRBD2 matches at 9 bases. Sample: a population of CD138-negative cells sorted from bone marrow. In nucleotides, the CDR3 is TGCGCCAGCAGCTTTCATAGCGGGGGTCTCCAAGAGACCCAGTACTCC. Encoded protein: CASSFHSGGLQETQYS.